This T cell receptor (beta chain) is drawn from a study of early T cells in non-severe SARS-CoV-2 infection. Study information: Chains were unpaired, as sequencing was done on bulk RNA from unsorted whole blood.

One entry per CDR3 protein, called by TCRdb with MiXCR from the 5' RACE reads. In the table there are 90,000 to 120,000 distinct CDR3 sequences, 12% of which are singletons. As to this clonotype: The antigen remains unidentified.

The trim removed 6 bases at V and 6 bases at J, leaving 16 bases unmatched. CDR3 length: 18 residues. Points from the study as a whole: VDJdb-based matching was biased toward anti-spike CD8 responses and missed private and CD4 specificities.

Sequencing was done on a sample of whole blood. The chain carries TRBV12-3 or TRBV12-4 and TRBJ2-4; 11 bases are shared with TRBD2. This TCR derives from an adult who was a healthcare worker with PCR-confirmed SARS-CoV-2 infection or an uninfected control (not recorded which). CDR3 DNA sequence: TGTGCCAGCAGCCCCGCCCAGGATAGCGGGAGGGCCCTAAACATTCAGTACTTC. It is translated as CASSPAQDSGRALNIQYF.